This is a list of T cell receptor beta chains from one sample in a study of T-cell reconstitution after alpha-beta-depleted transplantation in children. TCRdb re-called the PCR reads through MiXCR, storing one row per CDR3 protein. Here the sample spans 200,000 or so distinct CDR3 sequences, 6.3% being singletons. The sample in question was PBMCs, obtained before TCRalphabeta/CD19-depleted stem cell transplant. These receptors were taken from a girl younger than two with combined immunodeficiency, due to receive a stem cell transplant. Both conserved end residues are part of each CDR3. A D gene is named only where the DNA matches it firmly. For some rows the clone size is stated as once, few or many, or as a class when expanded; others skip it.

d_call j_call v_call clone_size cdr3_nt cdr3_aa
TRBD1 TRBJ1-1 TRBV5-1 many TGCGCCAGCAGCTCACAGGGGGATGAGTCGGTTGAAGCTTTCTTT CASSSQGDESVEAFF
TRBD1 TRBJ2-2 TRBV30 many TGTGCCTGGAGAGGGACAGGGGCCACCGGGGAGCTGTTTTTT CAWRGTGATGELFF
TRBD2 TRBJ2-1 TRBV20-1 many TGCAGTGCTAGAGATCGGCTAGCGGGAGAGGTTAATGAGCAGTTCTTC CSARDRLAGEVNEQFF
- TRBJ2-1 TRBV6-5 few TGTGCCAGCAGTTACTCAGGGCCCCTAACCTACAATGAGCAGTTCTTC CASSYSGPLTYNEQFF
- TRBJ2-7 TRBV29-1 many TGCAGCGTTGCGCCTCGACGGGCCGGCGAGCAGTACTTC CSVAPRRAGEQYF
TRBD1 TRBJ2-7 TRBV7-6 few TGTGCCAGCAGTCCTTTCGGGACAGTCTACGAGCAGTACTTC CASSPFGTVYEQYF
- TRBJ2-1 TRBV20-1 many TGCAGTGCTAGAGTGGGAGGCTTCATAAATGAGCAGTTCTTC CSARVGGFINEQFF
- TRBJ2-7 TRBV29-1 many TGCAGCGTAATACTTCCGGGACACCCCTCCTACGAGCAGTACTTC CSVILPGHPSYEQYF
- TRBJ2-7 TRBV28 many TGTGCCAGCAGTCTTAGGGGGTATTCCTACGAGCAGTACTTC CASSLRGYSYEQYF
- TRBJ2-7 TRBV15 many TGTGCCACCAGCACAGGGTTCTCCTACGAGCAGTACTTC CATSTGFSYEQYF
- TRBJ1-4 TRBV7-9 many TGTGCCAGCAGCGCAGGACGGGGAGCAACTAATGAAAAACTGTTTTTT CASSAGRGATNEKLFF
- TRBJ2-1 TRBV20-1 many TGCAGTGCTAGAGATTCGGACTCAATTAATGAGCAGTTCTTC CSARDSDSINEQFF
- TRBJ2-2 TRBV24-1 many TGTGCCACCAGTCCCCGGGACCAAAACACCGGGGAGCTGTTTTTT CATSPRDQNTGELFF
- TRBJ1-3 TRBV12-3/TRBV12-4 many TGTGCCAGCAGTTCTTCTCTTTCCCTCGGTAGCTCTGGAAACACCATATATTTT CASSSSLSLGSSGNTIYF
- TRBJ1-5 TRBV18 - TGTGCCAGCTCCTCCGGGGCCCAAAATCAGCCCCAGCATTTT CASSSGAQNQPQHF
- TRBJ1-1 TRBV6-5 many TGTGCCAGCAGTTCCCCGGACGCTGGGGACACTGAAGCTTTCTTT CASSSPDAGDTEAFF
TRBD1 TRBJ1-2 TRBV29-1 many TGCAGCGTTGAAACAGGGGATGGCTACACCTTC CSVETGDGYTF
- TRBJ1-5 TRBV20-1 many TGCAGTGCTAGAGATGAGGCATATAGCAATCAGCCCCAGCATTTT CSARDEAYSNQPQHF
- TRBJ2-1 TRBV9 many TGTGCCAGCAGCGGGTCGGGGCTACCCTACAATGAGCAGTTCTTC CASSGSGLPYNEQFF
TRBD2 TRBJ2-1 TRBV20-1 many TGCAGTGCTAGATTCCTAGCGGGAGGGTTATCATACAATGAGCAGTTCTTC CSARFLAGGLSYNEQFF
TRBD1 TRBJ1-1 TRBV7-2 many TGTGCCAGCAGCTTAAAAATGGGACAGGAGATGGGAGCTTTCTTT CASSLKMGQEMGAFF
- TRBJ2-7 TRBV2 many TGTGCCAGCAGTGTGGAGTCCTACGAGCAGTACTTC CASSVESYEQYF
- TRBJ2-7 TRBV27 many TGTGCCAGCAGTTTAGGGGTCGGAGACTCGGGCTACGAGCAGTACTTC CASSLGVGDSGYEQYF
TRBD1 TRBJ2-2 TRBV4-3 many TGCGCCAGCAGCCAATCTGGACAGGGGAACACCGGGGAGCTGTTTTTT CASSQSGQGNTGELFF
TRBD2 TRBJ2-7 TRBV20-1 many TGCAGTGCTAGAGCCTTCCCGAGTAGCGGGACGGGACCGCGTCTTGGGATCTACGAGCAGTACTTC CSARAFPSSGTGPRLGIYEQYF
- TRBJ2-7 TRBV27 many TGTGCCAGCAGTTTACTTAGCGGTCTTTCTGTCTACGAGCAGTACTTC CASSLLSGLSVYEQYF
- TRBJ1-1 TRBV7-9 many TGTGCCAGCAGCCGGACACCGAACACTGAAGCTTTCTTT CASSRTPNTEAFF
TRBD2 TRBJ2-1 TRBV4-1 many TGCGCCAGCAGCCAAGTTTCCCTAGCGGGAGTCGCTGAGCAGTTCTTC CASSQVSLAGVAEQFF
- TRBJ2-7 TRBV5-1 many TGCGCCAGCAGCCCCCCTCGGCCGGAAAATGACTACGAGCAGTACTTC CASSPPRPENDYEQYF
TRBD2 TRBJ2-5 TRBV5-1 many TGCGCCAGCAGCTTGTCTAGCGGGGGCCCAGAGACCCAGTACTTC CASSLSSGGPETQYF
- TRBJ2-1 TRBV20-1 many TGCAGTGCGGCCCACGGGATACTCGGGAGCAATGAGCAGTTCTTC CSAAHGILGSNEQFF
TRBD2 TRBJ2-5 TRBV4-2 many TGTGCCAGCAGCCAAGATGCAGCGGGGTGGGAGACCCAGTACTTC CASSQDAAGWETQYF
- TRBJ2-5 TRBV7-9 many TGTGCCAGCAGCTACCGAGGCGCGGAGACCCAGTACTTC CASSYRGAETQYF
- TRBJ1-2 TRBV29-1 many TGCAGCGTTGTATCTGGGGACTATGGCTACACCTTC CSVVSGDYGYTF
- TRBJ2-7 TRBV4-2 many TGTGCCAGCAGCCAAGAAGGTAGGGCAGATCGGGTTTACGAGCAGTACTTC CASSQEGRADRVYEQYF
- TRBJ1-4 TRBV11-2 many TGTGCCAGCAGCTTAGGGCGCAGGGTCTATGAAAAACTGTTTTTT CASSLGRRVYEKLFF
- TRBJ2-1 TRBV5-8 many TGTGCCAGCAGCTTAATGGGGGGCGTCTCCAATGAGCAGTTCTTC CASSLMGGVSNEQFF
- TRBJ2-1 TRBV23-1 many TGCGCCAGCAGCGATTTAATCGGAGGGGAAGTCGTTTCCTACAATGAGCAGTTCTTC CASSDLIGGEVVSYNEQFF
- TRBJ2-1 TRBV7-9 many TGTGCCAGCAGCCCGGTCGCGGATGAGCAGTTCTTC CASSPVADEQFF
TRBD2 TRBJ2-3 TRBV4-3 many TGCGCCAGCAGCCAAGATCACCCCAGCGGGACTGGCACAGATACGCAGTATTTT CASSQDHPSGTGTDTQYF
TRBD2 TRBJ2-7 TRBV5-1 many TGCGCCAGCAGCTTGGCCCCTACTAGCGGGTCCTCCTACGAGCAGTACTTC CASSLAPTSGSSYEQYF
- TRBJ1-2 TRBV24-1 many TGTGCCACCAGTGAAAGGGGAAACATCGATGGCTACACCTTC CATSERGNIDGYTF
- TRBJ2-4 TRBV7-6 few TGTGCCAGCAGCTCCGGGACGGAAGAAAACATTCAGTACTTC CASSSGTEENIQYF
- TRBJ2-5 TRBV28 many TGTGCCAGCAGCCCCAGTAGCAGGATGTTGGAGACCCAGTACTTC CASSPSSRMLETQYF
- TRBJ2-3 TRBV12-3/TRBV12-4 many TGTGCCAGCACAGACAGGCCCAGCACAGATACGCAGTATTTT CASTDRPSTDTQYF
TRBD2 TRBJ2-1 TRBV11-2 many TGTGCCAGCAGCTCTGGACTAGCGGGGAATGAGCAGTTCTTC CASSSGLAGNEQFF
- TRBJ1-2 TRBV6-5 many TGTGCCAGCAGTTACGGGGAAGCTAACTATGGCTACACCTTC CASSYGEANYGYTF
TRBD1 TRBJ1-4 TRBV4-1 many TGCGCCAGCAGCCAACAGGGGGCGGATGAAAAACTGTTTTTT CASSQQGADEKLFF
TRBD2 TRBJ2-7 TRBV10-2 many TGCGCCAGCAGTGAGTCTGGGACTAGCGGTTCCTACGAGCAGTACTTC CASSESGTSGSYEQYF
TRBD2 TRBJ2-4 TRBV14 many TGTGCCAGCAGCCATACCAGGCGGGGGGCCAAAAACATTCAGTACTTC CASSHTRRGAKNIQYF
- TRBJ2-6 TRBV12-3/TRBV12-4 many TGTGCCAGCAGTTTTGGGGTTCCTGGGGCCAACGTCCTGACTTTC CASSFGVPGANVLTF
- TRBJ2-5 TRBV7-8 many TGTGCCAGCAGCCACCGTGGGGAAGAGACCCAGTACTTC CASSHRGEETQYF
- TRBJ2-3 TRBV15 many TGTGCCACCAGCAGTTTCGAGAAAAGTCAAGATACGCAGTATTTT CATSSFEKSQDTQYF